Detailed here is one TCR beta chain. Its antigen is not yet known. Nothing much larger sits one base from this clone, and base qualities are not available. This record belongs to a study of T cells in Graves' hyperthyroidism and ophthalmopathy (dated by TCRdb to the late 2010s). For context, the study as a whole: Peripheral blood was collected at initial diagnosis, before any treatment. To identify distinguishing TCR V-J signatures, a discovery cohort of about 100 patients was used, comprising roughly 45 with Graves' ophthalmopathy and about 59 with stable Graves' hyperthyroidism. Whether ophthalmopathy could be predicted prospectively was tested in an independent validation cohort made up of under 20 hyperthyroidism patients plus 17 patients who later progressed to ophthalmopathy. For training and testing, the 100 or so patients in the discovery cohort were randomly divided in a 7:3 ratio. In more than 5 Graves' hyperthyroidism patients, the study also compared T-cell repertoires from thyroid tissue with T-cell repertoires from blood. Once sampling was done, hyperthyroidism patients were given methimazole at a starting dose of 30 mg daily, whereas ophthalmopathy patients were given high-dose intravenous methylprednisolone. According to the paper, TCR Vbeta CDR3 sequencing was carried out on over 130 peripheral blood samples, which came from 40 to 45 ophthalmopathy, 75 to 80 hyperthyroidism and roughly 17 progressor patients. What the research found in general, with its limitations: In validation, the model predicted progression to ophthalmopathy with 65% to 71% sensitivity and roughly 72% specificity, a median of 6.5 months before onset. No statistical method was used to set the sample size in advance, and investigators knew the group allocation. A model built on a 13 V-J signature distinguished ophthalmopathy from stable hyperthyroidism, reaching about 88% sensitivity and 81.08% specificity in cross-validation and 80%/75% in testing. Blood samples also contained most of the expanded thyroid clonotypes (frequency above 0.001), which suggests that blood repertoires may reflect thyroid immune responses.

Graves' hyperthyroidism was defined as stable when no progression to ophthalmopathy occurred over 18 months of follow-up. The hyperthyroidism patients were between 18 and 65 years old and newly diagnosed, with a disease duration of less than 2 months. Exclusion was applied to patients with uncontrolled infections, other autoimmune diseases, pregnancy or lactation. Clinical symptoms, serum thyroxine and TRAb, thyroid ultrasound, and orbital computed tomography formed the basis for the diagnoses. PBMCs were isolated from around 10 ml of fresh peripheral blood by Ficoll-Paque density gradient centrifugation. Total RNA was extracted using Trizol reagent, and RNA quality was assessed on an Agilent 2100 Bioanalyzer. Per the germline V gene, MNHNS is the CDR1 and SASEGT is the CDR2. Between the V and J ends, shortened by 6 bases and 7 bases respectively, the junction contains 16 bases. The CDR3 goes from the cysteine to the phenylalanine over 13 residues. The kept DNA is CDR3 alone, 39 bases in frame from the first base.

The TCR beta CDR3 regions were amplified from the RNA transcripts. A first-round RT-PCR of the TCR CDR3 used the HTBI primer set with the Qiagen OneStep RT-PCR kit. A second multiplex PCR round built the libraries, followed by size selection and purification. Paired-end sequencing of the libraries was performed with 100 bp reads on an Illumina HiSeq2000. From the authors' description of their analysis: SOAPnuke was used to process the raw data, with reads discarded if the reads contained adapters or uncalled bases, had a mean Phred below 15, or lacked an exact constant-primer or identifier match. High-quality paired reads were merged using COPE v1.2.5, and each unique nucleotide sequence was defined as a clonotype. MiTCR v1.1 was used to align clonotypes to the IMGT TRBV, TRBD and TRBJ reference segments. The analysis included only V-J combinations with a frequency above 0.0001, which together covered more than 98% of the repertoires. A TCS score was defined as the ratio of F50 (clonal expansion) to E x V (chaos), with BLOSUM62-based TCRdist applied between CDR3 peptides within each V-J. Welch's t-statistics and random forest reduced just over 500 V-J features to some 14, which were used in a naive Bayes classifier (R e1071). TCRdb reprocessed the public reads (quality trimming at Q25 with fastp, clone calling with MiXCR) and kept in-frame beta chains. Every CDR3 protein is listed once, alongside the most common genes and DNA of its rows. The V and J calls here are based on TCRdb, not the publication. This sample holds about 380,000 distinct CDR3 sequences; about 15% were observed only once. In total, the top ten clones hold approximately 11% of the sample.

Sequencing input: blood. This TCR was recovered from a woman aged 55-69 years with Graves' hyperthyroidism. The chain is encoded by TRBV6-1 joined to TRBJ2-7; no D segment can be confidently identified. The DNA sequence follows: TGTGCCAGCAGGGCAGCAGTTGGGAATGAGCAGTACTTC. This yields the protein CASRAAVGNEQYF.